This T cell receptor beta chain originates from a study of cytomegalovirus exposure and HLA in healthy donors. Notes on the study in general: Some V segments, TRBV6-2 and TRBV6-3 among them, were indistinguishable and were therefore excluded. TCR beta chains associated with HLA were, in a later analysis, more clonally expanded than equally common others. In a later analysis, TCR beta V- and J-gene trimming was associated with a missense DCLRE1C variant. In vitro testing confirmed a few CMV-associated chains as specific for CMV antigens.

This CDR3 is built from 16 residues. Germline CDR1 and CDR2: SGHDT and YYEEEE. Trimming left V 4 bases short and J 4 bases short, with 19 bases between. Concerning this clone itself: Its antigen remains unidentified.

The study ran its PCR with 60 Vbeta and 13 Jbeta primers. Profiling relied on immunoSEQ multiplex PCR, and the TCRdb table lists in-frame clones only, not all of them. The data contain a few hundred thousand clones, 81% of them singletons. The chain is built from TRBV5-6 and TRBJ2-3; weak D call: TRBD2 (6 bases). Material for sequencing was PBMCs. The clonotype originates from a woman aged 55-69 years in good health and CMV-seropositive. CDR3 sequence reads: CASSLKSGPRADTQYF. CDR3 DNA: TGTGCCAGCAGCCTAAAAAGCGGGCCCCGCGCAGATACGCAGTATTTT.